The present entry profiles one T cell receptor (beta chain) with its context. Antigen unknown. Measured with immunoSEQ multiplex PCR; TCRdb has only the in-frame clones, and not every one. The data contain under 200,000 clones, roughly 92% of them singletons. This sample is drawn from a study of T cell responses to AZD1222 COVID-19 vaccine. Broader study findings: No day 14 peak samples; only post-peak repertoires were characterized. Donors were largely white British and mainly female; clonal diversity was possibly underestimated.

The CDR3 has 14 amino acids. Germline CDR1 and CDR2: SGHVS and FQNEAQ. Trimming removed 1 base at V and 0 bases at J, with 6 bases between. This clonotype was obtained from an adult who received the MenACWY meningococcal vaccine as a control. Sequences were derived from peripheral blood, sampled 28 days after the second dose of the MenACWY control vaccine. The rearrangement links TRBV7-8 to TRBJ1-1; no clear D. The CDR3 sequence is CASSLVRMNTEAFF. CDR3 coding DNA: TGTGCCAGCAGCTTAGTCAGGATGAACACTGAAGCTTTCTTT.